The rows below give T cell receptor beta chains drawn from one sample of a study of siplizumab effects on memory and regulatory T cells. Sequencing was performed with immunoSEQ multiplex PCR; in TCRdb, only in-frame clones are kept and a portion is missing. The sample consists of approximately 82,000 clones, over 80% of them appearing once. The sample was Tregs sorted from blood. Receptors originate from a human donor in good health. CDR3s include the opening cysteine and the closing phenylalanine or tryptophan. The D gene is left open where the match is weak. Size values are once, few and many counts, or a class for expanded clones, and some rows have none.

d_call | j_call | v_call | clone_size | cdr3_aa | cdr3_nt
- | TRBJ2-4 | TRBV5-1 | - | CASSLEAGRLKNIQYF | TGCGCCAGCAGCTTGGAGGCAGGGAGGCTCAAAAACATTCAGTACTTC
TRBD2 | TRBJ2-1 | TRBV2 | - | CASSSDSGGARSRQFF | TGTGCCAGCAGTAGCGATAGCGGGGGGGCTCGTTCGCGACAGTTCTTC
- | TRBJ2-3 | TRBV5-6 | - | CASSARSTDTQYF | TGTGCCAGCAGCGCACGGAGCACAGATACGCAGTATTTT
- | TRBJ1-5 | TRBV6-1 | - | CASSEERWSQPQHF | TGTGCCAGCAGTGAAGAGAGGTGGAGTCAGCCCCAGCATTTT
TRBD1 | TRBJ2-2 | TRBV6-6 | - | CASRRQGSTGELFF | TGTGCCAGCAGGCGACAGGGGAGCACCGGGGAGCTGTTTTTT
- | TRBJ1-3 | TRBV27 | - | CASSLLGGSGNTIYF | TGTGCCAGCAGTTTATTGGGGGGAAGTGGAAACACCATATATTTT
TRBD2 | TRBJ2-1 | TRBV19 | - | CASSVPSGGAVEQFF | TGTGCCAGTAGTGTCCCTAGCGGGGGGGCGGTTGAGCAGTTCTTC
TRBD1 | TRBJ2-7 | TRBV7-9 | - | CASSFGTGHYEQYF | TGTGCCAGCAGCTTCGGGACAGGGCACTACGAGCAGTACTTC
- | TRBJ1-6 | TRBV2 | - | CASRGGRADSPLHF | TGTGCCAGCAGGGGGGGGAGGGCAGATTCACCCCTCCACTTT
- | TRBJ2-3 | TRBV18 | - | CASSPVGDGDTQYF | TGTGCCAGCTCACCAGTAGGGGATGGGGATACGCAGTATTTT
- | TRBJ1-1 | TRBV7-6 | - | CASSSNQGIVTEAFF | TGTGCCAGCAGCTCCAACCAGGGGATTGTCACTGAAGCTTTCTTT
TRBD1 | TRBJ1-1 | TRBV6-5 | - | CASSRDRGNEAFF | TGTGCCAGCAGTAGGGACAGGGGGAATGAAGCTTTCTTT
- | TRBJ2-7 | TRBV10-3 | - | CATHRDANYEQYF | TGTGCCACCCACCGGGACGCTAACTACGAGCAGTACTTC
- | TRBJ1-2 | TRBV20-1 | - | CSANYGYTF | TGCAGTGCTAACTATGGCTACACCTTC
TRBD1 | TRBJ2-3 | TRBV9 | - | CASSELGQGGYTQYF | TGTGCCAGCAGCGAGCTGGGACAGGGGGGTTATACGCAGTATTTT
- | TRBJ1-5 | TRBV27 | - | CASAAGGGQPQHF | TGTGCAAGTGCGGCAGGCGGAGGGCAGCCCCAGCATTTT
- | TRBJ2-3 | TRBV28 | - | CASSSVLDTGKRPNTQYF | TGTGCCAGCAGTTCCGTTCTGGATACGGGAAAGAGGCCTAATACGCAGTATTTT
- | TRBJ2-7 | TRBV5-1 | - | CASSSDRMINYEQYF | TGCGCCAGCAGCTCTGACAGAATGATAAACTACGAGCAGTACTTC
- | TRBJ2-5 | TRBV5-6 | - | CASSFQARTRGETQYF | TGTGCCAGCAGCTTTCAAGCCAGGACGAGGGGTGAGACCCAGTACTTC
- | TRBJ1-5 | TRBV27 | - | CASSSTLAYSNQPQHF | TGTGCCAGCAGTTCGACTCTAGCTTATAGCAATCAGCCCCAGCATTTT
- | TRBJ2-4 | TRBV10-1 | - | CASISLPQDIQYF | TGCGCCAGCATCTCCCTACCTCAAGACATTCAGTACTTC
- | TRBJ1-6 | TRBV30 | - | CAWMQGVNSPLHF | TGTGCCTGGATGCAGGGTGTCAATTCACCCCTCCACTTT
TRBD2 | TRBJ2-1 | TRBV7-9 | few | CASSPYSGGVLTEQFF | TGTGCCAGCAGCCCCTATAGCGGGGGGGTCTTGACTGAGCAGTTCTTC
- | TRBJ2-7 | TRBV9 | - | CASSGPRTGAYKQYF | TGTGCCAGCAGCGGACCCCGGACGGGGGCCTATAAGCAGTACTTC
- | TRBJ2-7 | TRBV13 | - | CASSSLTGGEQYF | TGTGCCAGCAGCTCACTTACTGGGGGCGAGCAGTACTTC
- | TRBJ1-6 | TRBV19 | - | CASRPLSSYNSPLHF | TGTGCCAGTAGGCCCCTGAGCTCCTATAATTCACCCCTCCACTTT
TRBD2 | TRBJ2-1 | TRBV11-1 | - | CASSLSSGVVNEQFF | TGTGCCAGCAGCTTATCCAGCGGGGTTGTAAATGAGCAGTTCTTC
- | TRBJ2-3 | TRBV9 | - | CASSVEAEKNTQYF | TGTGCCAGCAGCGTAGAGGCGGAGAAGAATACGCAGTATTTT
- | TRBJ1-5 | TRBV6-4 | - | CASSKSRGQPQHF | TGTGCCAGCAGTAAGTCCCGGGGTCAGCCCCAGCATTTT
- | TRBJ1-2 | TRBV28 | - | CASLAWQGDGYTF | TGTGCCAGCTTAGCGTGGCAGGGAGATGGCTACACCTTC
- | TRBJ1-5 | TRBV4-2 | - | CASSHPDTYQPQHF | TGTGCCAGCAGCCATCCGGACACATATCAGCCCCAGCATTTT
TRBD2 | TRBJ2-1 | TRBV11-3 | - | CASSRISSGVYNEQFF | TGTGCCAGCAGCCGAATTTCTAGCGGGGTTTACAATGAGCAGTTCTTC
- | TRBJ2-3 | TRBV28 | - | CASGYTDTQYF | TGTGCCAGCGGCTACACAGATACGCAGTATTTT
- | TRBJ2-3 | TRBV5-1 | - | CASSVPSTDTQYF | TGCGCCAGCAGTGTCCCTAGCACAGATACGCAGTATTTT
TRBD1 | TRBJ2-2 | TRBV2 | - | CATTGGRVTGELFF | TGTGCCACCACAGGGGGTCGTGTCACCGGGGAGCTGTTTTTT
- | TRBJ2-3 | TRBV19 | - | CASRGNADTQYF | TGTGCCAGTAGGGGAAATGCAGATACGCAGTATTTT
TRBD1 | TRBJ1-6 | TRBV28 | few | CATNSNRGNSPLHF | TGTGCCACCAACTCCAACAGGGGAAATTCACCCCTCCACTTT